This T cell receptor beta chain comes out of a study of shared clonotypes between healthy human individuals (dated by TCRdb to about 2020). Background for the entire study: The cohort comprised a couple of women and a few men aged 18 to 49 years. For each donor, three plates each were used for CD4 naive and CD4 memory, two plates were used for CD8 naive, and one plate was used for CD8 memory. Libraries were prepared and TCR repertoires were sequenced by different laboratories using diverse techniques, in order to increase sequencing depth and limit assay-specific biases. To estimate repertoire size and how much clonotype sharing occurs between individuals, the study deeply sequenced the blood TCR repertoires of a handful of healthy adults. Leukapheresis yielded between about 0.85 and 10 billion PBMCs per donor.

Results and caveats for the whole study, not just this receptor: Pairwise subsampling led to the expectation that sequencing depth would affect the degree of clonotype sharing among donors. Incomplete sequencing was indicated by rarefaction of sorted-subset datasets, despite the large sequencing depth. Naive subsets generally had larger estimated clonotype richness than memory subsets did. When four donors were compared, the shared fraction of clonotypes was about 5% for naive CD4, less than 4% for naive CD8, 2% to 2.5% for memory CD4, and roughly 0.4% for memory CD8. The genetic and exposure-history diversity represented was limited by the small number of donors. Higher generation probabilities were observed for clonotypes shared by all four sorted-subset donors than for non-shared clonotypes. Sampling was restricted to blood, and TCR repertoires in tissues likely differ from the TCR repertoires found in blood.

Donors were healthy HIV-negative adults with no recently reported acute infections or vaccinations. Only Caucasian adults living in Nashville, Tennessee, USA were represented among the donors. Magnetic negative selection was used to enrich CD4+ T cells, after which naive cells were positively selected on CD45RA and the negative fraction became the memory subset. Blood was collected by leukapheresis, and PBMCs were isolated by Ficoll-Histopaque density gradient centrifugation and then cryopreserved in liquid nitrogen vapor phase. Analytical flow cytometry was used to check the purity and quantity of each magnetically sorted T cell population. Genomic DNA was isolated from each sorted fraction and quantified by UV absorbance on a Nanodrop 2000c. Using the deep immunoSEQ assay, multiplex PCR amplified TCR CDR3 regions from genomic DNA. For each cell subset, the extracted genomic DNA was distributed evenly across all wells of several immunoSEQ 96-well plates, and each plate served as one replicate. For sorted subsets, each replicate PCR was loaded with approximately 190 ng genomic DNA, equivalent to about 30,000 T cell genomes. Purified libraries were measured with a Qubit 3.0 fluorometer, size-checked on a Bioanalyzer 2100, and measured again with the KAPA Library Quantification kit. Each immunoSEQ 96-well plate was sequenced on its own single-read 150-cycle Illumina NextSeq 550 flow cell. Under the source paper's analysis protocol: Because the immunoSEQ output included only junctional sequences and no quality scores, the filtering could not be the same as the filtering used for full-length reads. Sequences were annotated with PyIR, a Python wrapper for IgBLAST v1.9, and V/J genes and CDR3 were assigned using IMGT germline references. Reads with weak V/J assignments (E-value above 1e-6), missing CDR3, stop codons, out-of-frame junctions, or ambiguous translated residues were removed. V3J clonotypes were defined as sequences sharing the same inferred V gene, J gene, and CDR3 amino acid sequence. Percentage overlap between repertoires was computed as shared unique clonotypes divided by the size of the smaller repertoire. Three approaches were used to assess repertoire richness: RTK rarefaction, the Chao1 estimator, and Recon v2.1 estimates of unobserved clonotypes. Generation probabilities were computed with OLGA for all TCRbeta clonotypes obtained by the gDNA method from a few donors. As stored in TCRdb, this immuneACCESS dataset retains in-frame rearrangements with V and J assigned. A fraction of the clones does not appear; measured against another copy, unresolved V genes explain less than half of the discrepancy, and the remainder lacks a known reason. The V and J calls and clone size were taken over from that table, and D and trimming were inferred from the DNA. The sample table contains a few million clones; only one count was recorded for 85% to 95% of them. About 0.39% of the sample comes from the top ten.

CDR1 and CDR2 are read off the germline V gene (reference sequence) as LNHNV and YYDKDF. V and J are truncated by 1 base and 7 bases respectively, leaving an intervening sequence of 17 bases. The CDR3 runs 16 residues from the cysteine to the phenylalanine. Solely the CDR3 DNA is kept, with 48 bases framed from the first base. As to this clone: The target of this receptor is not known. Base qualities are missing; no much larger clone stands one base away.

The receptor was derived from a man aged 18-30 years in good health. Some clones in this sample may be carry-over from other donors' samples. The sample was naive CD4+ T cells from PBMCs. In light of the paper, this sample's cell subset or site label describes: CD45RA+ positively selected. The chain employs TRBV15 and TRBJ2-1; the D segment could be TRBD2, given 7 matching bases. The nucleotide sequence is given as TGTGCCACCAGCAGAGTTGGGGGGGCCGGTGGAAATGAGCAGTTCTTC. It is translated as CATSRVGGAGGNEQFF.